This T cell receptor (beta chain) was recovered during a study of cytomegalovirus exposure and HLA in healthy donors. PCR primers comprised 60 Vbeta and 13 Jbeta primers. Repertoires were generated with immunoSEQ multiplex PCR, while TCRdb's copy carries only in-frame clones and drops some. The table records roughly 120,000 clones, 84% of them present only once. About this clone itself: The antigen is unknown.

Regarding the study as a whole: A missense variant in DCLRE1C was later tied to TCR beta V- and J-gene trimming. With high specificity and sensitivity, the classifier reportedly diagnosed cytomegalovirus status.

Sequencing was carried out using PBMCs. This sequence was found in a woman aged 18-29 years in good health and CMV-seropositive.

The CDR3 here is CASSVSGGSTDTQYF. Here the CDR3 DNA reads TGTGCCAGCAGCGTAAGCGGGGGTAGCACAGATACGCAGTATTTT. The chain is built from TRBV9 and TRBJ2-3, with TRBD2 matching 8 bases. The CDR3 contains 15 residues. J gave up 0 bases and V 1 base, and 1 base lay outside the gene matches. Germline V CDR1 and CDR2: SGDLS, YYNGEE.